This T cell receptor (beta chain) was recorded in a study of blood T cell repertoires in COVID-19. Overall study context: Samples taken during acute and convalescent COVID-19 were collected in the United States, Italy and Spain. PBMCs, B-cell-depleted T cells, or T cells were the source of the cDNA or gDNA that made up the material.

Using immunoSEQ multiplex PCR, the repertoire was profiled, and TCRdb retains in-frame clones only, with some absent. The sample has 180,000 or so clones; 80% to 90% are singletons. The CDR3 is made up of 17 amino acids. V was trimmed by 4 bases and J by 6 bases, leaving 22 bases between them. In germline, CDR1 is MGHDK, CDR2 SYGVNS. Participants' own reports of clinical history determined their cohort assignment. The gene calls are TRBV25-1 and TRBJ2-1; tentative D call: TRBD1 (6 bases). The sequenced material came from PBMCs or T cells enriched from blood (not recorded which). This clonotype was obtained from a woman between 50 and 59 years old in a cohort exposed to, infected with or recovered from COVID-19 (not recorded which). The CDR3 loop reads CASSASTGLSHFNEQFF. As DNA, the CDR3 is TGTGCCAGCAGTGCGAGCACAGGGTTATCGCATTTCAATGAGCAGTTCTTC.